The 30 T cell receptor beta chains listed next were all sequenced from one sample in a study of regulatory T cells in long-lasting Graves disease. Time point meaning: persistent/refractory GD, antithyroid drugs over 5 years with positive TRAb. TCR sequences were obtained from RNA taken from PBMCs. According to the study, TCR beta libraries were built with iRepertoire HTBI primers and CDR3-region Arm-PCR. TCRdb passed the multiplex PCR reads through MiXCR, listing each CDR3 protein once. The table records roughly 450,000 distinct CDR3 sequences, around 20% of them present only once. Sequences were derived from peripheral blood mononuclear cells (PBMCs), sampled when the disease was refractory, from a patient treated with antithyroid drugs. All receptors derive from a female donor with Graves disease.

This clonotype was counted ten times or more. The chain links TRBV12-3 or TRBV12-4 to TRBJ2-7; D is undetermined. The CDR3 length is 12 residues. Trimming left V 4 bases short and J 3 bases short, with 7 bases between. The CDR3 DNA reads TGTGCCAGCAGTTCGAACAACTACGAGCAGTACTTC. This gives the protein CASSSNNYEQYF.

Many counts were recorded for this clonotype. Here the CDR3 reads CASSPGLAGLTYEQYF. CDR3 DNA: TGCGCCAGCAGCCCCGGACTAGCGGGGCTAACCTACGAGCAGTACTTC. The gene calls are TRBV5-1 and TRBJ2-7; 12 bases line up with TRBD2. Unmatched junction bases numbered 7, after V lost 4 bases and J lost 2 bases. From germline, CDR1 is SGHRS and CDR2 YFSETQ. The CDR3 is 16 residues long.

V and J are TRBV3-1 and TRBJ1-1, with D unclear. In germline, CDR1 is LGHDT, CDR2 YNNKEL (reference sequence). The CDR3 is made up of 13 amino acids. V gave up 4 bases and J gave up 6 bases, with 12 bases separating them. As DNA, the CDR3 is TGTGCCAGCAGCCTCAACATGAGGCCTGAAGCTTTCTTT. This gives the protein CASSLNMRPEAFF.

The table lists this clonotype with a few counts. The chain couples TRBV19 to TRBJ1-1; D gene ambiguous. Trimming took off 8 bases at V and 2 bases at J, with 15 bases between the two ends. Per the germline V gene, CDR1 is LNHDA and CDR2 is SQIVND (reference sequence). The CDR3 totals 14 residues. CDR3 DNA sequence: TGTGCCAGTCAGTTGGGCCGGAGCAACACTGAAGCTTTCTTT. Protein product: CASQLGRSNTEAFF.

The V call is TRBV6-2 or TRBV6-3, the J call TRBJ2-5; tentatively, D is TRBD1 or TRBD2 (5 bases each). V lost 6 bases, J lost 5 bases, and 28 bases lay in between. The CDR3 contains 18 residues. CDR1 MNHEY and CDR2 SVGEGT come from the germline V gene. The CDR3 region is CASSSISGTSLRGETQYF. CDR3 DNA sequence: TGTGCCAGCAGCTCAATATCCGGGACCAGTCTTCGTGGTGAGACCCAGTACTTC.

The chain has TRBV6-1 and TRBJ1-5; TRBD1 matches at 7 bases. J gave up 0 bases and V 5 bases, and 10 bases lay outside the gene matches. Germline lookup yields CDR1 MNHNS and CDR2 SASEGT. The CDR3 loop spans 17 amino acids. The CDR3 DNA sequence: TGTGCCAGCAGTACTGGGACAGACCCTTATAGCAATCAGCCCCAGCATTTT. Amino acids: CASSTGTDPYSNQPQHF.

The V gene is TRBV7-9, the J gene TRBJ2-7; 10 bases are shared with TRBD2. The germline V gene encodes CDR1 SEHNR and CDR2 FQNEAQ (reference sequence). V dropped 4 bases and J dropped 3; count of bases not matched to a gene: 12. The CDR3 extends over 17 amino acids. The CDR3 DNA reads TGTGCCAGCAGCTCCCTGCGCCTAGCGGGAGTCAACTACGAGCAGTACTTC. Amino acid sequence: CASSSLRLAGVNYEQYF.

As regards this clonotype: One base away lies a much larger clone, so this may be a sequencing read error. Likely a read error: the CDR3 ends without its conserved phenylalanine or tryptophan. The rearrangement uses TRBV6-2 or TRBV6-3 and TRBJ2-5; D may be TRBD1 or TRBD2 (5 bases each). CDR1 and CDR2 (germline): MNHEY, SVGEGT. This CDR3 is built from 15 residues. V was pared by 6 bases and J by 2 bases, with 16 bases between. Written as DNA, the CDR3 is TGTGCCAGCAGACACGAGGGTGCAGGGCAAGAGACCCAGTACCTC. Protein sequence: CASRHEGAGQETQYL.

This chain links TRBV29-1 with TRBJ2-2; 9 bases are shared with TRBD1. CDR1 SQVTM and CDR2 ANQGSEA come from the germline V gene. V lost 6 bases to trimming and J lost 4 bases; unmatched junction nucleotides: 3. The CDR3 is 13 residues long. The CDR3: CSVRDRATGELFF. The DNA for the CDR3 is TGCAGCGTCCGGGACAGGGCCACCGGGGAGCTGTTTTTT.

The chain couples TRBV6-1 to TRBJ1-1; 9 bases are a match to TRBD1. Trimming cost V 7 bases and J 1 base; bases outside gene matches: 13. The CDR3 is 17 residues long. Germline CDR1 MNHNS, CDR2 SASEGT. The CDR3 reads CASNSRDRVFRNTEAFF. DNA for the CDR3: TGTGCCAGCAACAGCCGGGACAGGGTTTTCAGGAACACTGAAGCTTTCTTT.

The CDR3 DNA follows: TGTGCCAGCAGCTCCGGGACAGGGGCCAGGGGTGAAAAACTGTTTTTT. Its protein product is CASSSGTGARGEKLFF. The J gene is TRBJ1-4, the V gene TRBV2; 10 nucleotides match TRBD1. CDR1 and CDR2 (germline): SNHLY, FYNNEI. CDR3 length: 16 amino acids. V shed 6 bases and J 7 bases; nucleotides not matched to a gene: 11. Together with reference TRBV2 and TRBJ1-4, the CDR3 gives the full variable domain: EPEVTQTPSHQVTQMGQEVILRCVPISNHLYFYWYRQILGQKVEFLVSFYNNEISEKSEIFDDQFSVERPDGSNFTLKIRSTKLEDSAMYFCASSSGTGARGEKLFFGSGTQLSVL.

This clonotype appeared a single time. A much larger clone is a single base away; this may be a read error. This CDR3 is CASSRETGKETQYF. CDR3 DNA: TGTGCCAGCAGTCGAGAGACAGGAAAAGAGACCCAGTACTTC. The chain carries TRBV6-1 and TRBJ2-5; D might be TRBD1 (6 bases). The CDR3 length is 14 residues. V lost 5 bases to trimming and J lost 3 bases, with 13 bases between them. Per germline, CDR1 MNHNS and CDR2 SASEGT.

This clonotype has a count of ten or more. An end of the junction does not agree with germline; a read error may underlie this. This chain links TRBV6-1 with TRBJ1-5; 8 bases line up with TRBD1. Germline CDR1 reads MNHNS; CDR2 reads SASEGT. This CDR3 has 14 residues. CDR3 DNA sequence: TGTACCAGCAGTACGGGACAGGTAGATCAGCCCCAGCATTTT. This sequence encodes CTSSTGQVDQPQHF.

V gene TRBV5-1 combines with J gene TRBJ2-7; D is perhaps TRBD1 (6 bases). The CDR3 is 12 amino acids. Trimming stripped 7 bases from V and 7 bases from J, with 15 bases between. Germline V CDR1 and CDR2: SGHRS, YFSETQ. In nucleotides, the CDR3 is TGCGCCAGCTACAGGGATTCAAGGGAGCAGTACTTC. Its protein product is CASYRDSREQYF.

Only a few counts were recorded for this clonotype. A much larger clone sits a single nucleotide away, making a read error possible. The chain couples TRBV2 to TRBJ1-1; D is unclear. CDR3 size: 15 residues. The germline V and J ends were trimmed by 1 base and 4 bases, with 13 bases remaining between them. Germline CDR1 is SNHLY and CDR2 is FYNNEI. CDR3 nucleotides: TGTGCCAGCAGTGAAGGCCAATCAATGAGCACTGAAGCTTTCTTT. It translates to CASSEGQSMSTEAFF.

The gene calls are TRBV11-2 and TRBJ1-2, with D possibly TRBD1 on 5 matching bases. Trimming cost V 5 bases and J 5 bases, with 24 bases left between them. The CDR3 sequence is 17 residues long. The V gene's germline CDR1 is SGHAT and CDR2 FQNNGV. DNA for the CDR3: TGTGCCAGCAGCCCCATTACAGGAGGTCGGGGTGGATATGGCTACACCTTC. It codes for CASSPITGGRGGYGYTF.

This chain connects TRBV11-1 to TRBJ1-1; 9 positions match TRBD1. Germline V gene lookup returns CDR1 SGHAT and CDR2 FQDESV (reference sequence). V lost 5 bases, J lost 3 bases, and 7 bases stayed unmatched. The CDR3 sequence is 15 residues long. The CDR3 here is CASSPGQGGHTEAFF. The DNA of the CDR3 is TGTGCCAGCAGCCCGGGACAGGGTGGGCACACTGAAGCTTTCTTT.

This clonotype was detected ten times or more. The CDR3 DNA is TGTGCCAGCAGTTTAACTTCTAGCGGGAGGGCCTACGAGCAGTACTTC. Translating it yields CASSLTSSGRAYEQYF. V and J are TRBV28 and TRBJ2-7; TRBD2 matches 12 bases. From germline, CDR1 is MDHEN and CDR2 SYDVKM. This CDR3 is built from 16 residues. V shed 2 bases and J 2 bases; nucleotides not matched to a gene: 4. The full variable domain, with the rest looked up from reference TRBV28 and TRBJ2-7, is DVKVTQSSRYLVKRTGEKVFLECVQDMDHENMFWYRQDPGLGLRLIYFSYDVKMKEKGDIPEGYSVSREKKERFSLILESASTNQTSMYLCASSLTSSGRAYEQYFGPGTRLTVT.

J is TRBJ1-2 and V is TRBV27, with 10 bases fitting TRBD1. CDR1 is MNHEY, CDR2 SMNVEV, per germline (reference sequence). The trim removed 0 bases at V and 7 bases at J, leaving 11 bases unmatched. The CDR3 runs to 17 residues. The CDR3 region has the DNA TGTGCCAGCAGTTTATCGCGGACAGGGGGGGTGGGAGTTGGCTACACCTTC. This encodes CASSLSRTGGVGVGYTF.

The rearrangement links TRBV20-1 to TRBJ2-2, with D possibly TRBD1 on 6 matching bases. CDR1 is DFQATT, CDR2 SNEGSKA, per germline (reference sequence). The CDR3 has 15 amino acids. V dropped 0 bases and J dropped 4 bases, with 12 bases sitting between them. CDR3 sequence reads: CSAREPGQLTGELFF. CDR3 nucleotide sequence: TGCAGTGCTAGAGAACCCGGACAGCTCACCGGGGAGCTGTTTTTT.

This clonotype was recorded a few times. V and J are TRBV14 and TRBJ2-2, with D unresolved. Germline V gene lookup returns CDR1 SGHDN and CDR2 FVKESK. The CDR3 covers 13 residues. Trimming took 6 bases from V and 5 from J, leaving 10 bases between them. Here the CDR3 DNA reads TGTGCCAGCAGGTTGTCCAGTACCGGGGAGCTGTTTTTT. Amino acid sequence: CASRLSSTGELFF.

The gene calls are TRBV29-1 and TRBJ1-4; TRBD1 matches at 8 bases. V trimming: 7 bases; J trimming: 8 bases; junction bases outside the gene matches: 9. Germline V CDR1 and CDR2: SQVTM, ANQGSEA. This CDR3 has 13 amino acids. The CDR3 bases are TGCAGCGCCGCATGGACAGGGCGCGAAAAACTGTTTTTT. It translates to CSAAWTGREKLFF. Variable domain in full (rest from reference TRBV29-1 and TRBJ1-4): SAVISQKPSRDICQRGTSLTIQCQVDSQVTMMFWYRQQPGQSLTLIATANQGSEATYESGFVIDKFPISRPNLTFSTLTVSNMSPEDSSIYLCSAAWTGREKLFFGSGTQLSVL.

This clonotype has a handful of counts. V usage is TRBV7-9 and J usage is TRBJ1-4; D remains ambiguous. Trimming stripped 1 base from V and 7 bases from J, with 7 bases between. Germline CDR1 SEHNR, CDR2 FQNEAQ (reference sequence). CDR3 size: 13 residues. The CDR3 sequence: CASSLVSIEKLFF. The CDR3 nucleotides read TGTGCCAGCAGCTTAGTATCGATTGAAAAACTGTTTTTT. Drawing the rest from reference TRBV7-9 and TRBJ1-4, the complete variable domain is DTGVSQNPRHKITKRGQNVTFRCDPISEHNRLYWYRQTLGQGPEFLTYFQNEAQLEKSRLLSDRFSAERPKGSFSTLEIQRTEQGDSAMYLCASSLVSIEKLFFGSGTQLSVL.

This clonotype was observed a few times. The gene calls are TRBV15 and TRBJ2-2; D uncertain. CDR3 length equals 16 residues. Looked up from germline, CDR1 is LNHNV and CDR2 is YYDKDF (reference sequence). Trimming took 0 bases from V and 1 from J, leaving 9 bases between them. The CDR3 sequence is CATSRDKTVNTGELFF. In DNA form, the CDR3 reads TGTGCCACCAGCAGAGATAAAACAGTGAACACCGGGGAGCTGTTTTTT.

This clonotype occurred a few times. The chain recombines TRBV15 with TRBJ1-1; D gene uncertain. Per the germline V gene, CDR1 is LNHNV and CDR2 is YYDKDF (reference sequence). Trimming took 0 bases from V and 1 from J, leaving 21 bases between them. This CDR3 has 19 residues. Written as DNA, the CDR3 is TGTGCCACCAGCAGAGATTTTTGGGTTTATGGCCCTTGGAACACTGAAGCTTTCTTT. It translates to CATSRDFWVYGPWNTEAFF.

This clonotype was detected only a few times. The V and J genes are TRBV15 and TRBJ1-1; 9 positions match TRBD1. Germline loops: CDR1 LNHNV, CDR2 YYDKDF (reference sequence). V was pared by 8 bases and J by 11 bases, with 15 bases of the junction left unmatched. The CDR3 sequence is 14 residues long. CDR3 region: CATLEGQGWPRAFF. CDR3 coding DNA: TGTGCCACCTTGGAAGGACAGGGGTGGCCGAGGGCTTTCTTT.

This clonotype has at least ten counts. V gene TRBV11-2 combines with J gene TRBJ1-2; no clear D gene. Germline CDR1 is SGHAT and CDR2 is FQNNGV. The CDR3 covers 13 residues. Trimming stripped 1 base from V and 4 bases from J, with 7 bases between. The CDR3: CASSLGRSYGYTF. DNA for the CDR3: TGTGCCAGCAGCTTAGGACGGAGCTATGGCTACACCTTC.

This clonotype was observed a few times. This sequence joins TRBV2 and TRBJ2-1, with D possibly matching TRBD2 (6 bases). The CDR3 contains 16 residues. The V end was cut by 4 bases, the J end by 6 bases, with 19 bases between. The V gene's germline CDR1 is SNHLY and CDR2 FYNNEI. The DNA for the CDR3 is TGTGCCAGCAGTGCCGCACGGCGGGTGGAGGGCAATGAGCAGTTCTTC. Its protein is CASSAARRVEGNEQFF.

The chain has TRBV12-3 or TRBV12-4 and TRBJ2-1, with 7 bases that match TRBD2. V dropped 3 bases and J dropped 5; count of bases not matched to a gene: 7. This CDR3 has 15 amino acids. The CDR3 DNA reads TGTGCCAGCAGTTTCTCGGGAGGACTGGACAATGAGCAGTTCTTC. Its protein is CASSFSGGLDNEQFF.

This chain links TRBV30 with TRBJ2-6, with TRBD1 identical over 12 bases. This CDR3 contains 17 residues. Germline V gene sequence: CDR1 GTSNPN, CDR2 SVGIG (reference sequence). With 4 bases clipped from V and 0 bases from J, the junction kept 4 bases outside the gene matches. The CDR3 DNA reads TGTGCCTGGACGGGACAGGGGGCGCGCTCTGGGGCCAACGTCCTGACTTTC. Protein: CAWTGQGARSGANVLTF.